These T cell receptor beta chains were read from a single sample in a study of cytomegalovirus exposure and HLA in healthy donors. Measured with immunoSEQ multiplex PCR; TCRdb has only the in-frame clones, and not every one. Here the sample spans roughly 120,000 clones, roughly 9% being singletons. Input material: PBMCs. All receptors come from a middle-aged woman in good health and CMV-seropositive. The CDR3 runs from the conserved cysteine through the conserved F or W. The D gene is left open where the match is weak. Clone size, where shown, is once, few, many, or a class for clones that have expanded.

>TRBD1|-|TRBJ1-4|TRBV19
TGTGCCAGTAGTACATCCGCCCACAGGGGGGAGAAACTGTTTTTT
CASSTSAHRGEKLFF
>-|few|TRBJ1-1|TRBV19
TGTGCCAGTAGTATAGTCCAGGGTGGCACTGAAGCTTTCTTT
CASSIVQGGTEAFF
>TRBD1|few|TRBJ1-1|TRBV27
TGTGCCAGCAGGGACAGGGCGGGGATGAACACTGAAGCTTTCTTT
CASRDRAGMNTEAFF
>TRBD1|-|TRBJ1-1|TRBV19
TGTGCCAGTAGTTTTGGACAGGACACTGAAGCTTTCTTT
CASSFGQDTEAFF
>-|few|TRBJ1-1|TRBV9
TGTGCCAGCAGCGCGCTAGAACCGAACACTGAAGCTTTCTTT
CASSALEPNTEAFF
>-|few|TRBJ2-5|TRBV5-1
TGCGCCAGCAGCCCGGTAAGGACAGAGGGTGAGCAGTACTTC
CASSPVRTEGEQYF
>-|-|TRBJ2-7|TRBV30
TGTGCCTGGACCCCCGGGTCCATCTACGAGCAGTACTTC
CAWTPGSIYEQYF
>TRBD1|-|TRBJ2-7|TRBV25-1
TGTGCCAGCGGCGGACAGGGAAACTACGAGCAGTACTTC
CASGGQGNYEQYF
>-|-|TRBJ1-5|TRBV28
TGTGCCAGCAGCTTGCTACAGGGTAATCAGCCCCAGCATTTT
CASSLLQGNQPQHF
>TRBD1|-|TRBJ1-1|TRBV15
TGTGCCACCAGAAAGGACAGGGCCACTGAAGCTTTCTTT
CATRKDRATEAFF
>-|-|TRBJ2-3|TRBV7-3
TGTGCCAGCAGCCGGGCGACAGGTTCTAGCACAGATACGCAGTATTTT
CASSRATGSSTDTQYF
>TRBD1|-|TRBJ2-3|TRBV5-1
TGCGCCAGCAGCGGGACAGGGGGCATTGCAGATACGCAGTATTTT
CASSGTGGIADTQYF